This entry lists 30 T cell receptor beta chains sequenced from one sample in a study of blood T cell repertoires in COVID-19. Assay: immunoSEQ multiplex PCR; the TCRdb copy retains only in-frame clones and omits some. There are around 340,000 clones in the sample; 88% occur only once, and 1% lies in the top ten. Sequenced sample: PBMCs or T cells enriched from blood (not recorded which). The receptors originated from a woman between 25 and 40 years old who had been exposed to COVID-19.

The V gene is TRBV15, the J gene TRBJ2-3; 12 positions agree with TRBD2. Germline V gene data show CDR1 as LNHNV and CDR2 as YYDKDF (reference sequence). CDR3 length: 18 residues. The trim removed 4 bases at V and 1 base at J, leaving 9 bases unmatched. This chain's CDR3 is CATSKLAGGAFGTDTQYF. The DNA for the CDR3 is TGTGCCACCAGCAAACTAGCGGGAGGCGCCTTTGGCACAGATACGCAGTATTTT.

The CDR3 DNA reads TGTGCCAGCAGCGGGACAGGGGTGAACGAGCAGTACTTC. As protein: CASSGTGVNEQYF. The rearrangement links TRBV9 to TRBJ2-7; 9 nucleotides agree with TRBD1. The CDR3 contains 13 residues. The germline V gene has CDR1 SGDLS and CDR2 YYNGEE. After removal of 3 bases from V and 5 bases from J, the junction contained 3 bases not matched to a gene.

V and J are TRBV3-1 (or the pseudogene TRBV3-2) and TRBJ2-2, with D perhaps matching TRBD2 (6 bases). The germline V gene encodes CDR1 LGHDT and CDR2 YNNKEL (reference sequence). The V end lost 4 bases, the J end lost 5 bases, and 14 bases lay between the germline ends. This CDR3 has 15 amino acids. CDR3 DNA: TGTGCCAGCAGCCGCCGGACTATTCGTACCGGGGAGCTGTTTTTT. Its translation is CASSRRTIRTGELFF.

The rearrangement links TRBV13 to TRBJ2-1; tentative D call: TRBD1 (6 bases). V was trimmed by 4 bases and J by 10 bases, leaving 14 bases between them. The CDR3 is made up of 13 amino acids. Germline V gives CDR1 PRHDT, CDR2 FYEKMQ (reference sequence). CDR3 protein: CASSYYRAREQFF. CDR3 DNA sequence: TGTGCCAGCAGCTATTACAGGGCTCGAGAGCAGTTCTTC.

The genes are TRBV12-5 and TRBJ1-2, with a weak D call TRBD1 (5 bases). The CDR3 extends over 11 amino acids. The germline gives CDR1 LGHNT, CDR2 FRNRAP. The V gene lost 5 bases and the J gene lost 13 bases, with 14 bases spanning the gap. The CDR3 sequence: CASGGRQSPTF. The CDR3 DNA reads TGTGCTAGTGGTGGCCGACAGTCCCCCACCTTC.

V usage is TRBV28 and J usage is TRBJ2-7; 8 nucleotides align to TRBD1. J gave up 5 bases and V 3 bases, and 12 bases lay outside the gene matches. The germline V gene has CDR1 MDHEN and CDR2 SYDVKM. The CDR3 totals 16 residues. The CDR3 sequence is CASSFPGGEGHHEQYF. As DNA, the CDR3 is TGTGCCAGCAGTTTTCCAGGGGGCGAGGGGCACCACGAGCAGTACTTC. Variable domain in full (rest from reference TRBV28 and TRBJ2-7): DVKVTQSSRYLVKRTGEKVFLECVQDMDHENMFWYRQDPGLGLRLIYFSYDVKMKEKGDIPEGYSVSREKKERFSLILESASTNQTSMYLCASSFPGGEGHHEQYFGPGTRLTVT.

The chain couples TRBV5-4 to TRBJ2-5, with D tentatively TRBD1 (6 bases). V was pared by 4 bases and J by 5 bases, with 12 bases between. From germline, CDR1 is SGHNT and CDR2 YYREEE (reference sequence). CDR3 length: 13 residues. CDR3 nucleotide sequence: TGTGCCAGCAGCCACAGGGATTCGGAGACCCAGTACTTC. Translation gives CASSHRDSETQYF.

The CDR3 is CASSPGTAPYGYTF. The CDR3 DNA sequence: TGTGCCAGCAGCCCAGGGACAGCTCCTTATGGCTACACCTTC. The V gene is TRBV28, the J gene TRBJ1-2; 7 bases map to TRBD1. V gave up 6 bases and J gave up 5 bases; unmatched junction bases: 9. The CDR3 length is 14 residues. Germline V gene lookup returns CDR1 MDHEN and CDR2 SYDVKM.

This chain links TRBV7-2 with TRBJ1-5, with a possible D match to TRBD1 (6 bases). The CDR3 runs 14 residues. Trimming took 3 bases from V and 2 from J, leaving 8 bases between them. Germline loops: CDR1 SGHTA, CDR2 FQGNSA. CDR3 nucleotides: TGTGCCAGCAGCTTGCGACAGGGCAATCAGCCCCAGCATTTT. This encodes CASSLRQGNQPQHF.

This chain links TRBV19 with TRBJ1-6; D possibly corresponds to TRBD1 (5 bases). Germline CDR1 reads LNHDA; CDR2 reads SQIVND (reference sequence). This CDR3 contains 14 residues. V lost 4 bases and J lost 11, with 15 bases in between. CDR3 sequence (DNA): TGTGCCAGTAGTAAAGACAGCGGTTTGGCACCCCTCCACTTT. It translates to CASSKDSGLAPLHF.

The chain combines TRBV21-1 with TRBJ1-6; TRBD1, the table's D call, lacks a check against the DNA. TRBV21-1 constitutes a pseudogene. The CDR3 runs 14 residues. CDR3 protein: CASSRARANSPLHF. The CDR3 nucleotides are TGTGCCAGCAGCCGAGCCAGGGCCAATTCACCCCTCCACTTT.

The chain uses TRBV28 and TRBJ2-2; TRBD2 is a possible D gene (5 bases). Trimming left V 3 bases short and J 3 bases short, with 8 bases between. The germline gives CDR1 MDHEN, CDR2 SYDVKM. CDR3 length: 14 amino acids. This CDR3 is CASSFFGDTGELFF. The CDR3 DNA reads TGTGCCAGCAGTTTCTTCGGGGACACCGGGGAGCTGTTTTTT.

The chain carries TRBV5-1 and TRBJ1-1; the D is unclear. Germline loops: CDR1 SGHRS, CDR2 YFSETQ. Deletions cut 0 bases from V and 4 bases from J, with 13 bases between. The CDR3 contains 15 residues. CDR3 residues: CASSLAREDGTEAFF. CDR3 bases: TGCGCCAGCAGCTTGGCCCGGGAAGACGGCACTGAAGCTTTCTTT.

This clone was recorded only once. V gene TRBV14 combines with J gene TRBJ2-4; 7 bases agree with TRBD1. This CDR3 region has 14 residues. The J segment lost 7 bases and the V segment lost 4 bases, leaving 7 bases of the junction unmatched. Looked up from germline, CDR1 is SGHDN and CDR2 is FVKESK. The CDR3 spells CASSRNTGVNIQYF. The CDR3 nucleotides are TGTGCCAGCAGCCGTAACACAGGGGTTAACATTCAGTACTTC.

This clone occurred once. The CDR3 is CASSFATGVNYGYTF. CDR3 DNA: TGTGCCAGCAGTTTTGCGACAGGGGTAAACTATGGCTACACCTTC. The gene calls are TRBV27 and TRBJ1-2; TRBD1 matches 8 bases. Germline trimming cut 3 bases from V and 2 bases from J; bases unmatched to any gene: 5. The V gene's germline CDR1 is MNHEY and CDR2 SMNVEV (reference sequence). The CDR3 covers 15 residues.

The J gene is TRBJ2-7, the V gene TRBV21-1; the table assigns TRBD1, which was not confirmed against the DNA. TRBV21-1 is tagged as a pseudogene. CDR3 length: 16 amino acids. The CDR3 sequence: CASSNRDTHLGYEQYF. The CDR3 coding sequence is TGTGCCAGCAGCAACCGGGACACCCACTTGGGCTACGAGCAGTACTTC.

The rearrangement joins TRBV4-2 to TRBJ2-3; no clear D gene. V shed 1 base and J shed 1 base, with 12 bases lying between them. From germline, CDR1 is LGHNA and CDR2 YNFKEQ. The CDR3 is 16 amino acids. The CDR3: CASSQVVQRGTDTQYF. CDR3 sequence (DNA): TGTGCCAGCAGCCAAGTCGTACAGAGAGGCACAGATACGCAGTATTTT.

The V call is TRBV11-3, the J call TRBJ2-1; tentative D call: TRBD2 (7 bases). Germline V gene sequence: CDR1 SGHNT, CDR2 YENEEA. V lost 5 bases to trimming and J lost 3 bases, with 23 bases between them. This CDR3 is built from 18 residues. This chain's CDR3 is CASSPEAGAGVLYNEQFF. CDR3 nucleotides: TGTGCCAGCAGCCCAGAGGCGGGGGCGGGAGTACTCTACAATGAGCAGTTCTTC. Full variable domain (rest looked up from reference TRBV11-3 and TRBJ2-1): EAGVVQSPRYKIIEKKQPVAFWCNPISGHNTLYWYLQNLGQGPELLIRYENEEAVDDSQLPKDRFSAERLKGVDSTLKIQPAELGDSAVYLCASSPEAGAGVLYNEQFFGPGTRLTVL.

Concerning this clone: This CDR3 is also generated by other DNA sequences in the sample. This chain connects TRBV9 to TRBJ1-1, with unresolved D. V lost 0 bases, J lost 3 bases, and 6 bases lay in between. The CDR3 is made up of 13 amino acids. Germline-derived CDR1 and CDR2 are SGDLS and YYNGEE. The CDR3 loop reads CASSVVSDTEAFF. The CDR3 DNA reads TGTGCCAGCAGCGTAGTGAGCGACACTGAAGCTTTCTTT.

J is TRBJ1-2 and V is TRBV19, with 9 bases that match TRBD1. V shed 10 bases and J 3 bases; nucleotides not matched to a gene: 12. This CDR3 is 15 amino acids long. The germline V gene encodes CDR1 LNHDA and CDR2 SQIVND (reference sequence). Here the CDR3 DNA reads TGTGCCACCGAGGACGGGACAGGGTTTGACTATGGCTACACCTTC. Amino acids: CATEDGTGFDYGYTF.

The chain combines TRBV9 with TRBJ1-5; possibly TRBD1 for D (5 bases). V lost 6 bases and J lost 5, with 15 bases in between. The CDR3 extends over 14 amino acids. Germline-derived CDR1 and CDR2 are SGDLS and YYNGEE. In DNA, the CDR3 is TGTGCCAGCAACACGGGCAGGGCCGATCAGCCCCAGCATTTT. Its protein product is CASNTGRADQPQHF.

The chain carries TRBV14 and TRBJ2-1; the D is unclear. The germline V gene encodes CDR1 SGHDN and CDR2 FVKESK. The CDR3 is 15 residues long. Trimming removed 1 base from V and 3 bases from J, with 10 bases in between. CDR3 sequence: CASSQVNGFYNEQFF. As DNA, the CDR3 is TGTGCCAGCAGCCAAGTGAACGGTTTCTACAATGAGCAGTTCTTC.

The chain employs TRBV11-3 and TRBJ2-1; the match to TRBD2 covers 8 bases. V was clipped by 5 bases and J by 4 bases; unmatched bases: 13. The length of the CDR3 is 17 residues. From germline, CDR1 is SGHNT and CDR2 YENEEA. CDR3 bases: TGTGCCAGCAGCCTTTTAGAAGGGACTAGGGCATACAATGAGCAGTTCTTC. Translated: CASSLLEGTRAYNEQFF.

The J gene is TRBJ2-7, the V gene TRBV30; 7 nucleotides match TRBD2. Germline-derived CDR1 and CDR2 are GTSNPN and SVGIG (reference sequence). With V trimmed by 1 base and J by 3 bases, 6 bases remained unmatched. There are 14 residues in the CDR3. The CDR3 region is CAWSAGTKVYEQYF. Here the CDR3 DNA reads TGTGCCTGGAGTGCCGGGACTAAGGTCTACGAGCAGTACTTC.

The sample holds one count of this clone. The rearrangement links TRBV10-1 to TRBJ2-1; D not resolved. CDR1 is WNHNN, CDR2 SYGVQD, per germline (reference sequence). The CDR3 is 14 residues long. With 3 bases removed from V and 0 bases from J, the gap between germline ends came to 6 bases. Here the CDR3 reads CASSDPSSYNEQFF. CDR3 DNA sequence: TGCGCCAGCAGTGACCCGAGCTCCTACAATGAGCAGTTCTTC.

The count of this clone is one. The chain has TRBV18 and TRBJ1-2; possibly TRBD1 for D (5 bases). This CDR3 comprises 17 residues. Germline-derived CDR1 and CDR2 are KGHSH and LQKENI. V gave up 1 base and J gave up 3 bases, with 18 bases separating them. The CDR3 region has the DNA TGTGCCAGCTCACCACTCGCGGGGGGGGACGTCTACTATGGCTACACCTTC. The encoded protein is CASSPLAGGDVYYGYTF.

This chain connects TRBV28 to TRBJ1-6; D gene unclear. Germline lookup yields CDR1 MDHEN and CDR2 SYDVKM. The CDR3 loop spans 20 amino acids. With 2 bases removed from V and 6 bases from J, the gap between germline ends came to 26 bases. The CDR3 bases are TGTGCCAGCAGTTTACCCGCGACCGCGTCGGTCCGGGATGGTAATTCACCCCTCCACTTT. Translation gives CASSLPATASVRDGNSPLHF. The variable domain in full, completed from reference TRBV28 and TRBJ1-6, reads DVKVTQSSRYLVKRTGEKVFLECVQDMDHENMFWYRQDPGLGLRLIYFSYDVKMKEKGDIPEGYSVSREKKERFSLILESASTNQTSMYLCASSLPATASVRDGNSPLHFGNGTRLTVT.

The CDR3 nucleotides read TGTGCCAGCAGCTCCCACAGGGGATCGGACACTGAAGCTTTCTTT. This codes for CASSSHRGSDTEAFF. The genes are TRBV9 and TRBJ1-1, with 7 bases matching TRBD1. Losses at the gene ends were 4 bases for V and 3 bases for J; bases not matched to a gene: 9. The CDR3 runs 15 residues. CDR1 and CDR2 (germline): SGDLS, YYNGEE.

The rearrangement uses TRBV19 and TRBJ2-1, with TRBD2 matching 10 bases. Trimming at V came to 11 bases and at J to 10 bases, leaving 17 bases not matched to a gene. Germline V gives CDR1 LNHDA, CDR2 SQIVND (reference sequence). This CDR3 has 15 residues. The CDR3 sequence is CAGSEGLAGAGEQFF. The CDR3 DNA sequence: TGTGCCGGCTCTGAGGGGCTAGCGGGAGCAGGAGAGCAGTTCTTC.

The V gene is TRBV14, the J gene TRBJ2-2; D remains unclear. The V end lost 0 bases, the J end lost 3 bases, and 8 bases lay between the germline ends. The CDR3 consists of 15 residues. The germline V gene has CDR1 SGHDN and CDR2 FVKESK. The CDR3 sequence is CASSQESLDTGELFF. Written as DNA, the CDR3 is TGTGCCAGCAGCCAAGAATCCCTCGACACCGGGGAGCTGTTTTTT.